This T cell receptor (beta chain) was sequenced for a study of T-cell memory formation after mild COVID-19. Study context: Clusters were largely donor specific.

The CDR3 runs 13 residues. V lost 3 bases, J lost 9 bases, and 15 bases lay in between. TCRdb passed the 5' RACE reads through MiXCR, listing each CDR3 protein once. The profile shows roughly 300,000 distinct CDR3 sequences, approximately 8.4% of them singletons. In its sample, this clonotype was seen a few times. Its antigen is not known. Findings and caveats of the study: Whether second-wave clones peaking at day 37 were SARS-CoV-2 specific went unconfirmed. Clones that contracted clustered mainly in CM and EM if CD4+ and in EMRA if CD8+. Clones shrinking between day 15 and 85 showed a balanced CD4/CD8 split, and those that grew later tilted toward CD4+.

The sequenced material came from PBMCs or a T cell subset sorted from them (not recorded which). The genes are TRBV12-3 or TRBV12-4 and TRBJ2-7, with no clear D. This receptor was identified in a man younger than 35 who had mild COVID-19 (a few samples of this study predate the infection). Cell type and time point are not known. CDR3 DNA sequence: TGTGCCAGCAGTTTTGGTTCCTTAGGCGGGCAGTACGTC. Translating it yields CASSFGSLGGQYV.